The entry below describes one T cell receptor (beta chain). Antigen unknown. TCRdb's copy holds only in-frame clones and misses some; the assay was immunoSEQ multiplex PCR. Among 150,000 to 200,000 clones listed, approximately 90% were seen once. This entry is derived from a study of cytotoxic CD8 clonotypes in ibrutinib-treated CLL. Findings and caveats of the study: A rise in clonality was seen at ibrutinib response, and a fall back toward baseline was seen at progression. Public clonotypes were uncommon and contracted or stayed stable on treatment.

Germline V gene sequence: CDR1 MNHNY, CDR2 SVGAGI (reference sequence). Trimming cost V 7 bases and J 3 bases, with 7 bases left between them. The CDR3 consists of 12 residues. V gene TRBV6-6 combines with J gene TRBJ1-5; D remains unclear. The sample consisted of PBMCs, taken at disease progression, from a patient treated with ibrutinib. The sequence was obtained from a human donor with chronic lymphocytic leukemia. The CDR3 sequence is CASNRANQPQHF. The CDR3 DNA follows: TGTGCCAGCAATAGAGCCAATCAGCCCCAGCATTTT.